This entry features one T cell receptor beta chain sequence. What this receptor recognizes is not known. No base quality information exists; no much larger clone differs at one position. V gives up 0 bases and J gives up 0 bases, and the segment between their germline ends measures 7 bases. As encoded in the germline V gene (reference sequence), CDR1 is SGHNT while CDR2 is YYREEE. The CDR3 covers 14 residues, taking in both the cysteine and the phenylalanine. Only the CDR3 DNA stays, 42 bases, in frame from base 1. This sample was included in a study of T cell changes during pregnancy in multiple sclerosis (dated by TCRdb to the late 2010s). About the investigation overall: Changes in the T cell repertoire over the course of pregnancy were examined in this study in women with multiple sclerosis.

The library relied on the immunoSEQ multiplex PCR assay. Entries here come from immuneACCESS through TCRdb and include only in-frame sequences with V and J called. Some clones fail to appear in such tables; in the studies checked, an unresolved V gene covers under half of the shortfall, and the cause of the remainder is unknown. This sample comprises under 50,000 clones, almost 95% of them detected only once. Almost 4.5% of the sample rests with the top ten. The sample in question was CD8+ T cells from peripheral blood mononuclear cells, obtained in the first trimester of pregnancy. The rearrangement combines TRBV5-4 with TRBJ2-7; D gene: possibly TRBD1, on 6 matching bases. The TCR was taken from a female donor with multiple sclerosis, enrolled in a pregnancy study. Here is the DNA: TGTGCCAGCAGCTTGGGGGGACACTCCTACGAGCAGTACTTC. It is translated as CASSLGGHSYEQYF.